Only one count was recorded for the clone carrying this TCR beta chain. The sample belongs to a study of blood T cell repertoires in COVID-19. Study-level background: Researchers got acute and convalescent COVID-19 samples from the United States, Italy and Spain. From T cells, B-cell-depleted T cells, or PBMCs came the material, which was cDNA or gDNA.

The V and J ends lost 5 bases and 0 bases respectively, with 35 bases between them. Germline V gene data show CDR1 as PRHDT and CDR2 as FYEKMQ (reference sequence). CDR3 length: 23 amino acids. Under the authors' procedure: Reference gene primers were amplified, and this amplification served to estimate nucleated cell counts. Assay used: immunoSEQ multiplex PCR; TCRdb lists only in-frame clones, some missing. V and J calls and clone size follow that table, whereas D and trimming were derived from the DNA. Of about 170,000 clones in the sample, approximately 87% are singletons; the top ten hold approximately 3.3%.

The chain combines TRBV13 with TRBJ2-1, with D tentatively TRBD1 (9 bases). This sequence was found in a man aged 18 to 35 with active or convalescent COVID-19. Input material: peripheral blood. CDR3 residues: CASSRTGTGSRPTGTSSYNEQFF. The CDR3 nucleotides are TGTGCCAGCAGCCGAACCGGGACAGGGAGCCGTCCCACCGGGACTAGCTCCTACAATGAGCAGTTCTTC.